The 24 T cell receptor beta chains listed next were all sequenced from one sample in a study of T cell responses to AZD1222 COVID-19 vaccine. TCRdb's table, derived via immunoSEQ multiplex PCR, lists solely in-frame clones and lacks some. The sample records roughly 180,000 clones, approximately 91% being singletons. Sequenced here: peripheral blood, sampled 28 days after the second AZD1222 dose. These receptor sequences come from an adult who received the AZD1222 COVID-19 vaccine.

The chain uses TRBV18 and TRBJ1-1, with 7 bases aligning to TRBD1. Germline V gene data show CDR1 as KGHSH and CDR2 as LQKENI. V lost 3 bases and J lost 3; bases outside the gene matches: 7. CDR3 size: 15 residues. The CDR3 bases are TGTGCCAGCTCACCTAACAGGGGTTTGGACACTGAAGCTTTCTTT. Amino acids: CASSPNRGLDTEAFF.

The table lists this clone with a count of one. The chain has TRBV6-5 and TRBJ2-5, with 7 bases aligning to TRBD1. The CDR3 covers 14 residues. Germline V gene sequence: CDR1 MNHEY, CDR2 SVGAGI. J lost 5 bases, V lost 6 bases, and 9 bases had no gene match. This chain's CDR3 is CASRVTGVRETQYF. DNA for the CDR3: TGTGCCAGCAGAGTCACAGGGGTAAGGGAGACCCAGTACTTC.

This clone has a handful of counts. The rearrangement joins TRBV20-1 to TRBJ2-1; the D is unclear. This CDR3 region has 15 residues. From germline, CDR1 is DFQATT and CDR2 SNEGSKA (reference sequence). V lost 3 bases and J lost 0, with 12 bases in between. The CDR3 nucleotides are TGCAGTGCTAGTGGTGACCCGAACTCCTACAATGAGCAGTTCTTC. Translating gives CSASGDPNSYNEQFF.

The genes are TRBV9 and TRBJ2-6; D gene ambiguous. V lost 5 bases, J lost 1 base, and 7 bases lay in between. From germline, CDR1 is SGDLS and CDR2 YYNGEE. The CDR3 is made up of 14 amino acids. This chain's CDR3 is CASRQSSGANVLTF. DNA of the CDR3: TGTGCCAGCAGACAGAGTTCTGGGGCCAACGTCCTGACTTTC.

The chain links TRBV29-1 to TRBJ1-5; D is perhaps TRBD1 (6 bases). Looked up from germline, CDR1 is SQVTM and CDR2 is ANQGSEA. CDR3 length: 20 amino acids. The ends were cut back, 0 bases at V and 0 bases at J, with 24 bases in the middle. CDR3 DNA sequence: TGCAGCGTTGAAGACCCTACCGTGACAGGATTAGGTTTTAGCAATCAGCCCCAGCATTTT. Its protein is CSVEDPTVTGLGFSNQPQHF.

With respect to this clone: Germline is not matched at one junction end, which may reflect a read error. The chain employs TRBV12-3 or TRBV12-4 and TRBJ2-2; D remains unclear. This CDR3 comprises 12 residues. CDR3 DNA sequence: TGTGCCAGCCGTTTTGGCCCCGGGGAGCTGTTTTTT. Amino acid sequence: CASRFGPGELFF.

This clone came up a few times. The chain uses TRBV27 and TRBJ2-1, with D unresolved. CDR3 length equals 13 residues. Trimming removed 3 bases at V and 6 bases at J, with 9 bases between. Germline V gene lookup returns CDR1 MNHEY and CDR2 SMNVEV (reference sequence). The CDR3 loop reads CASSLERANEQFF. CDR3 nucleotides: TGTGCCAGCAGTTTGGAAAGAGCCAATGAGCAGTTCTTC.

J is TRBJ1-6 and V is TRBV6-5; D is uncertain. The CDR3 length is 15 residues. Between the trimmed V and J ends, which lost 7 bases and 0 bases, there was a span of 10 bases. CDR1 is MNHEY, CDR2 SVGAGI, per germline. The CDR3 nucleotides are TGTGCCAGCACTACTAGGAGCTCCTATAATTCACCCCTCCACTTT. Its protein is CASTTRSSYNSPLHF.

The V call is TRBV19, the J call TRBJ2-2, with D unclear. V shed 7 bases and J shed 0 bases, with 15 bases lying between them. CDR3 length equals 16 residues. Germline CDR1 reads LNHDA; CDR2 reads SQIVND (reference sequence). CDR3 DNA: TGTGCCAGTAAGCTCTGGGCAGGAACGAACACCGGGGAGCTGTTTTTT. Its translation is CASKLWAGTNTGELFF. The variable domain in full, with the rest retrieved from reference TRBV19 and TRBJ2-2, is DGGITQSPKYLFRKEGQNVTLSCEQNLNHDAMYWYRQDPGQGLRLIYYSQIVNDFQKGDIAEGYSVSREKKESFPLTVTSAQKNPTAFYLCASKLWAGTNTGELFFGEGSRLTVL.

The chain carries TRBV25-1 and TRBJ1-5; possible D gene TRBD1, 6 bases. Trimming shortened V by 6 bases and J by 1 base, and 16 bases separated the two germline ends. Germline CDR1 reads MGHDK; CDR2 reads SYGVNS. This CDR3 comprises 16 residues. The CDR3 loop reads CASRRGRGRSNQPQHF. CDR3 sequence (DNA): TGTGCCAGCAGGAGGGGCAGGGGCAGGAGCAATCAGCCCCAGCATTTT.

This chain links TRBV18 with TRBJ1-5; unclear D gene. V was cut by 2 bases and J by 7 bases, with 9 bases left in between. This CDR3 comprises 13 residues. Per the germline V gene, CDR1 is KGHSH and CDR2 is LQKENI. This chain's CDR3 is CASSPGYGQPQHF. The CDR3 DNA reads TGTGCCAGCTCACCAGGGTATGGACAGCCCCAGCATTTT.

This clone appeared once. This chain uses TRBV5-1 with TRBJ2-5; no reliable D call. The CDR3 sequence is 14 residues long. The V end lost 0 bases, the J end lost 4 bases, and 10 bases lay between the germline ends. Per the germline V gene, CDR1 is SGHRS and CDR2 is YFSETQ. This chain's CDR3 is CASSLEATGETQYF. In nucleotides, the CDR3 is TGCGCCAGCAGCTTGGAGGCCACGGGAGAGACCCAGTACTTC.

The J gene is TRBJ1-6, the V gene TRBV7-9, with D hard to call. The CDR3 loop spans 13 amino acids. Per germline, CDR1 SEHNR and CDR2 FQNEAQ (reference sequence). The germline V and J ends were trimmed by 3 bases and 7 bases, with 7 bases remaining between them. CDR3 region: CASSFDPNSPLHF. The CDR3 nucleotides are TGTGCCAGCAGCTTCGACCCAAATTCACCCCTCCACTTT.

The V gene is TRBV6-5, the J gene TRBJ2-7; maybe TRBD1 (6 bases). Germline lookup yields CDR1 MNHEY and CDR2 SVGAGI. The CDR3 covers 14 residues. Trimming took 5 bases from V and 0 from J, leaving 11 bases between them. The CDR3 region has the DNA TGTGCCAGCAGTCCTCGGACAGACTCCTACGAGCAGTACTTC. Its protein product is CASSPRTDSYEQYF.

The gene calls are TRBV7-2 and TRBJ2-5, with a possible D match to TRBD1 (5 bases). V was shortened by 4 bases and J by 2 bases, with 14 bases between the two germline ends. Germline-derived CDR1 and CDR2 are SGHTA and FQGNSA. The CDR3 is 15 amino acids. As DNA, the CDR3 is TGTGCCAGCAGCTCATCGTGGACAATTCAAGAGACCCAGTACTTC. Residues: CASSSSWTIQETQYF.

The chain links TRBV5-4 to TRBJ2-5; 9 nucleotides agree with TRBD1. In germline, CDR1 is SGHNT, CDR2 YYREEE (reference sequence). The ends lost 4 bases at V and 4 bases at J; junction bases unmatched: 8. CDR3 length equals 15 residues. As DNA, the CDR3 is TGTGCCAGCAGCGCGACAGGGGGGCAGAGAGAGACCCAGTACTTC. Translating gives CASSATGGQRETQYF.

The chain uses TRBV7-9 and TRBJ1-5; perhaps TRBD1 as D (5 bases). CDR1 and CDR2 (germline): SEHNR, FQNEAQ (reference sequence). Trimming pared 3 bases from V and 7 bases from J, leaving 10 bases between. The CDR3 length is 13 residues. The CDR3 DNA reads TGTGCCAGCAGCTTCGGAGGGGACCAGCCCCAGCATTTT. Translating gives CASSFGGDQPQHF.

This sequence joins TRBV27 and TRBJ2-1; D possibly corresponds to TRBD1 (5 bases). Trimming left V 4 bases short and J 1 base short, with 11 bases between. Germline CDR1 MNHEY, CDR2 SMNVEV (reference sequence). The CDR3 is 15 amino acids. The CDR3 DNA is TGTGCCAGCAGTTACGGTGGGGCGTCCTACAATGAGCAGTTCTTC. Translating gives CASSYGGASYNEQFF.

The chain is built from TRBV24-1 and TRBJ2-7, with D possibly being TRBD2 (6 bases). CDR1 and CDR2 from the germline V gene are KGHDR and SFDVKD. The CDR3 has 15 amino acids. Between the trimmed V and J ends, which lost 4 bases and 5 bases, there was a span of 17 bases. This CDR3 reads CATSDSIREVDEQYF. CDR3 nucleotide sequence: TGTGCCACCAGTGACTCGATCAGGGAGGTTGACGAGCAGTACTTC.

This rearrangement joins TRBV5-1 to TRBJ2-5, with D hard to call. Germline V gene data show CDR1 as SGHRS and CDR2 as YFSETQ. The CDR3 has 13 residues. The V end lost 1 base, the J end lost 5 bases, and 9 bases lay between the germline ends. DNA for the CDR3: TGCGCCAGCAGCTTGTCTTTTAGGGAGACCCAGTACTTC. It yields the protein CASSLSFRETQYF.

The V and J genes are TRBV18 and TRBJ2-1, with D perhaps matching TRBD1 (5 bases). The CDR3 loop spans 14 amino acids. Germline CDR1 KGHSH, CDR2 LQKENI. V was pared by 2 bases and J by 5 bases, with 10 bases between. CDR3 DNA sequence: TGTGCCAGCTCACCATTAGACAGAAACAATGAGCAGTTCTTC. This sequence encodes CASSPLDRNNEQFF. Supplemented by reference TRBV18 and TRBJ2-1, the full variable domain reads NAGVMQNPRHLVRRRGQEARLRCSPMKGHSHVYWYRQLPEEGLKFMVYLQKENIIDESGMPKERFSAEFPKEGPSILRIQQVVRGDSAAYFCASSPLDRNNEQFFGPGTRLTVL.

The chain combines TRBV27 with TRBJ1-4, with 11 bases that match TRBD1. The CDR3 consists of 14 residues. Germline V lookup: CDR1 MNHEY, CDR2 SMNVEV (reference sequence). J lost 7 bases, V lost 5 bases, and 3 bases had no gene match. The CDR3 here is CASSPGTGGEKLFF. The CDR3 region has the DNA TGTGCCAGCAGTCCGGGGACAGGGGGTGAAAAACTGTTTTTT.

V and J are TRBV2 and TRBJ1-5; 11 positions match TRBD1. Germline lookup yields CDR1 SNHLY and CDR2 FYNNEI. The V gene end was trimmed by 6 bases and the J gene end by 5 bases; junction bases not matched to a gene: 6. The length of the CDR3 is 15 residues. CDR3 sequence (DNA): TGTGCCAGCAGCGACCGGACAGGGGGCGATCAGCCCCAGCATTTT. It translates to CASSDRTGGDQPQHF.

The genes are TRBV29-1 and TRBJ1-1, with a weak D call TRBD1 (6 bases). Germline values: CDR1 SQVTM, CDR2 ANQGSEA. This CDR3 comprises 16 residues. Trimming left V 4 bases short and J 0 bases short, with 18 bases between. CDR3 region: CSVVDSTLLMNTEAFF. In DNA, the CDR3 is TGCAGCGTTGTGGACAGTACGCTACTTATGAACACTGAAGCTTTCTTT.